This T cell receptor (beta chain) is drawn from a study of T cells in Graves' hyperthyroidism and ophthalmopathy. Study details: At the time of initial diagnosis and before any treatment, peripheral blood was collected.

The CDR3 is 17 residues long. Trimming left V 5 bases short and J 0 bases short, with 17 bases between. Germline loops: CDR1 MNHNS, CDR2 SASEGT. The study based diagnoses on clinical symptoms, serum thyroxine and TRAb, thyroid ultrasound and orbital computed tomography. TCR beta CDR3 regions were amplified from RNA. First-round RT-PCR targeting the TCR CDR3 was performed with the HTBI primer set. One entry per CDR3 protein results from TCRdb running MiXCR on the multiplex PCR reads. The sample lists roughly 520,000 distinct CDR3 sequences, roughly a quarter seen once, with around 10% in the top ten. Study-level results: The majority of expanded thyroid clonotypes above 0.001 also appeared in blood.

This clonotype was observed a handful of times. The antigen remains undetermined. Sequenced sample: blood. The receptor's source is a woman aged 30 to 39 with Graves' ophthalmopathy. The chain couples TRBV6-1 to TRBJ1-5; D not certain. The CDR3 sequence is CASSRTNSGRSNQPQHF. Written as DNA, the CDR3 is TGTGCCAGCAGTCGCACAAACTCGGGTCGTAGCAATCAGCCCCAGCATTTT.